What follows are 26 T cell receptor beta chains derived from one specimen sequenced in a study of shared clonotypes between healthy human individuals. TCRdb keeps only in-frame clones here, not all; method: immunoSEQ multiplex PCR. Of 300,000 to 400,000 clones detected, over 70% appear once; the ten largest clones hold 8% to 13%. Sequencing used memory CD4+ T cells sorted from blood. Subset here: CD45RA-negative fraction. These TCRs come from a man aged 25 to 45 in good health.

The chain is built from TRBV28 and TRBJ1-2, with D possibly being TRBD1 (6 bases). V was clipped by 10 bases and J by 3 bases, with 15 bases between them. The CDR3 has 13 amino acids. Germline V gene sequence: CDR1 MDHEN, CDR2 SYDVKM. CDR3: CATMTPGDYGYTF. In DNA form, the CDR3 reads TGTGCCACGATGACCCCAGGGGACTATGGCTACACCTTC.

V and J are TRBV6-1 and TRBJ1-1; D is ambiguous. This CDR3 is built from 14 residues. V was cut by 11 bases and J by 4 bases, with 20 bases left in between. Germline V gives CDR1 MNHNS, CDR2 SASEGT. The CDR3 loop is CACTIGLGFTEAFF. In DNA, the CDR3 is TGTGCCTGCACGATAGGTTTGGGGTTCACTGAAGCTTTCTTT.

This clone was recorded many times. CDR3 amino acids: CASSQVWQADTGELFF. In DNA, the CDR3 is TGCGCCAGCAGCCAAGTTTGGCAAGCAGACACCGGGGAGCTGTTTTTT. The chain uses TRBV4-1 and TRBJ2-2; D unclear. Per germline, CDR1 MGHRA and CDR2 YSYEKL. Trimming removed 1 base at V and 3 bases at J, with 12 bases between. This CDR3 has 16 amino acids.

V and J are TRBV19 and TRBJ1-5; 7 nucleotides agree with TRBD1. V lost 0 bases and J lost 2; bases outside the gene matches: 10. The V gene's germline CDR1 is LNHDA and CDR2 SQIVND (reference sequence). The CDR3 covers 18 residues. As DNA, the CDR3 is TGTGCCAGTAGTATAGAAGATAGGCGGCAGGGGGGCAATCAGCCCCAGCATTTT. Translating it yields CASSIEDRRQGGNQPQHF.

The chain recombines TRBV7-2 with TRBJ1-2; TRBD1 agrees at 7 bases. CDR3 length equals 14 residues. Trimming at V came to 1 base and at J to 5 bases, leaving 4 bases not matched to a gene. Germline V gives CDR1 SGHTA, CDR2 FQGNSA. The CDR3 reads CASSLGGTAYGYTF. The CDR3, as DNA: TGTGCCAGCAGCTTAGGTGGGACAGCTTATGGCTACACCTTC.

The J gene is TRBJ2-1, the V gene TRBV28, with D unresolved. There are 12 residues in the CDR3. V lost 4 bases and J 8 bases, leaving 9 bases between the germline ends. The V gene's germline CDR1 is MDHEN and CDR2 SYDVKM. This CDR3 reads CASSSPIHEQFF. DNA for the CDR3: TGTGCCAGCAGTTCGCCGATTCATGAGCAGTTCTTC.

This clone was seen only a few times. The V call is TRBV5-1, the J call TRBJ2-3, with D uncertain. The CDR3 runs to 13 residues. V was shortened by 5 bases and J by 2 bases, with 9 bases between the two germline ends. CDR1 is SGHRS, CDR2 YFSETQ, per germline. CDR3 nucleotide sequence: TGCGCCAGCAGTCAGGCAGACACAGATACGCAGTATTTT. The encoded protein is CASSQADTDTQYF.

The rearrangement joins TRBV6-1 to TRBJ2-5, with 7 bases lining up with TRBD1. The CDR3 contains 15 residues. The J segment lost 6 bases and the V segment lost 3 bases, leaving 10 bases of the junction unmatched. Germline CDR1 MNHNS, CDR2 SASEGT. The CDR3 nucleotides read TGTGCCAGCAGTGATCATATGAACAGGGGCCAGACCCAGTACTTC. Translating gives CASSDHMNRGQTQYF.

In DNA, the CDR3 is TGTGCCAGCAGTTTTTTGGGGCTAGCGGGAATCGTCTCCTACAATGAGCAGTTCTTC. Translation gives CASSFLGLAGIVSYNEQFF. The chain recombines TRBV27 with TRBJ2-1; 9 nucleotides match TRBD2. The CDR3 is 19 residues long. From germline, CDR1 is MNHEY and CDR2 SMNVEV (reference sequence). V was pared by 3 bases and J by 0 bases, with 12 bases of the junction left unmatched.

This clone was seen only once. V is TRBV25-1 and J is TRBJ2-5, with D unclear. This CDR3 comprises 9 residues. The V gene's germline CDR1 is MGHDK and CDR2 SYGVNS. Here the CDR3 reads CARQETQYF. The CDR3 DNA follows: TGTGCTAGGCAAGAGACCCAGTACTTC.

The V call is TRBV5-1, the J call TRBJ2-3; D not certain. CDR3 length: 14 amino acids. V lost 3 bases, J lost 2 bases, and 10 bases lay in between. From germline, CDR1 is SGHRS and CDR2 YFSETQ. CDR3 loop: CASSSSSPTDTQYF. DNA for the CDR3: TGCGCCAGCAGCTCCTCATCGCCCACAGATACGCAGTATTTT.

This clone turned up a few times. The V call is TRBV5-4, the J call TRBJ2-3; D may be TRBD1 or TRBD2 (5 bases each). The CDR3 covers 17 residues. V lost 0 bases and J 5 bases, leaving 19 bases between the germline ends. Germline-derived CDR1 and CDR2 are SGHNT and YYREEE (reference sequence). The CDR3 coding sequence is TGTGCCAGCAGCTTGGGGGGGAGCGGCCCCTTGGGAGATACGCAGTATTTT. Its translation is CASSLGGSGPLGDTQYF.

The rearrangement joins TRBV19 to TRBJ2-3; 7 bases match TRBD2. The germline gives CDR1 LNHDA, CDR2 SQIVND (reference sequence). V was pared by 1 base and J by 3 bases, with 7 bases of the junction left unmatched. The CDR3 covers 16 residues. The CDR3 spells CASSIGGGRQTDTQYF. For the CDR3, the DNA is TGTGCCAGTAGTATAGGAGGCGGGAGACAGACAGATACGCAGTATTTT.

CDR3 coding DNA: TGTGCCAGCAGTGAATTGGGTGACACTGAAGCTTTCTTT. It codes for CASSELGDTEAFF. The V gene is TRBV25-1, the J gene TRBJ1-1; no reliable D call. The CDR3 contains 13 residues. Trimming removed 1 base from V and 3 bases from J, with 6 bases in between. CDR1 and CDR2 from the germline V gene are MGHDK and SYGVNS.

CDR3 amino acids: CASSQGPGNTIYF. DNA for the CDR3: TGTGCCAGCAGTCAAGGACCTGGAAACACCATATATTTT. The chain recombines TRBV6-5 with TRBJ1-3, with unresolved D. V was shortened by 5 bases and J by 2 bases, with 7 bases between the two germline ends. The CDR3 consists of 13 residues. The V gene's germline CDR1 is MNHEY and CDR2 SVGAGI.

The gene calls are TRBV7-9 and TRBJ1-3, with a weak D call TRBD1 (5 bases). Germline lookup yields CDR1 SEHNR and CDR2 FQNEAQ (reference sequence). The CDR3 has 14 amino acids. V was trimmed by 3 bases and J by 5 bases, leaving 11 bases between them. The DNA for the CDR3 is TGTGCCAGCAGCTTGAACAGGCGACGAAACACCATATATTTT. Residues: CASSLNRRRNTIYF.

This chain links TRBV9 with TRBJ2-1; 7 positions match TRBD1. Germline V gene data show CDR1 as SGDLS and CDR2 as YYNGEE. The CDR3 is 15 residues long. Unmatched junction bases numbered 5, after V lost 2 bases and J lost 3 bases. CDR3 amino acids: CASSVRPGGYNEQFF. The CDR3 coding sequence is TGTGCCAGCAGCGTCCGGCCAGGGGGCTACAATGAGCAGTTCTTC. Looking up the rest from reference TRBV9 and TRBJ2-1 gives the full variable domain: DSGVTQTPKHLITATGQRVTLRCSPRSGDLSVYWYQQSLDQGLQFLIQYYNGEERAKGNILERFSAQQFPDLHSELNLSSLELGDSALYFCASSVRPGGYNEQFFGPGTRLTVL.

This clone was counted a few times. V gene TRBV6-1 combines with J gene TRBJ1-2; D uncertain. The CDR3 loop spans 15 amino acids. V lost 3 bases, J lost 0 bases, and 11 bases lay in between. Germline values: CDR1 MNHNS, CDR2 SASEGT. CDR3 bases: TGTGCCAGCAGTGACATCGGGGATCCTAACTATGGCTACACCTTC. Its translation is CASSDIGDPNYGYTF.

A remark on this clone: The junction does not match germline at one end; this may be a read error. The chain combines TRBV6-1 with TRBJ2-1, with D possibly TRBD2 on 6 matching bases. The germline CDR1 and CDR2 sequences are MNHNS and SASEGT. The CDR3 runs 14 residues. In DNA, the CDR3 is TGTGCCAGCAGCTTGAGGACGCCGGGGGAGAGCTCCCTCTTC. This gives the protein CASSLRTPGESSLF.

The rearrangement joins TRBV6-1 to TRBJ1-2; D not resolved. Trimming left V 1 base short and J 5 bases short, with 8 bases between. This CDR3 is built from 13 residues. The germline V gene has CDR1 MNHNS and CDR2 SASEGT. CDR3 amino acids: CASSEVGRYGYTF. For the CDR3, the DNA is TGTGCCAGCAGTGAAGTGGGTAGATATGGCTACACCTTC.

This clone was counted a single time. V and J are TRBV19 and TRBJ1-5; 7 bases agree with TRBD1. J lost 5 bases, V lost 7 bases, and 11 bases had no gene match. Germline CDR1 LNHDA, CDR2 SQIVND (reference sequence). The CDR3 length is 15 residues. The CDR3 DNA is TGTGCCAGTACTCCTTCAGGGGGGCAGGATCAGCCCCAGCATTTT. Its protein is CASTPSGGQDQPQHF.

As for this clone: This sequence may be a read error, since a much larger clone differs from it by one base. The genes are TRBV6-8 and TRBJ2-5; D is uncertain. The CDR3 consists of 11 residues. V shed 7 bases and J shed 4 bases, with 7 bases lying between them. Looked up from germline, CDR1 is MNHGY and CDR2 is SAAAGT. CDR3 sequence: CASTLRETQYF. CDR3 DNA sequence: TGTGCCAGCACCTTGAGAGAGACCCAGTACTTC.

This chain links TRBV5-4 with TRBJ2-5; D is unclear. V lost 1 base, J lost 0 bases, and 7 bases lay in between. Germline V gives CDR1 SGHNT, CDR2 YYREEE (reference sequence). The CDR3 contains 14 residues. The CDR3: CASSLKVYQETQYF. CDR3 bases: TGTGCCAGCAGCTTGAAAGTGTACCAAGAGACCCAGTACTTC.

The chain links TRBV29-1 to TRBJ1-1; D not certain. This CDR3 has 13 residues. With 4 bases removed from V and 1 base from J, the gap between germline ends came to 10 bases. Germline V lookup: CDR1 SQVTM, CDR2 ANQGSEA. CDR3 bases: TGCAGCGTTGCCCTAGCTGGGAACACTGAAGCTTTCTTT. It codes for CSVALAGNTEAFF.

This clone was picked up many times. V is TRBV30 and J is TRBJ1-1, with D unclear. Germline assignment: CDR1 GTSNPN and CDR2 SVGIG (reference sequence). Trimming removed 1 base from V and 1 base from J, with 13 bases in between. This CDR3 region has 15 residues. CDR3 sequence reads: CAWSAVWPKNTEAFF. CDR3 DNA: TGTGCCTGGAGTGCCGTTTGGCCGAAGAACACTGAAGCTTTCTTT.

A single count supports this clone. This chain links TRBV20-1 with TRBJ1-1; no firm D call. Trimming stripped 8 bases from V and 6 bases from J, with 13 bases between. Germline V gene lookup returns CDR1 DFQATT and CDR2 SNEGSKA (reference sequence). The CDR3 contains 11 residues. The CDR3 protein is CSSPRGAEAFF. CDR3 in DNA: TGCAGTTCCCCGAGAGGCGCTGAAGCTTTCTTT.